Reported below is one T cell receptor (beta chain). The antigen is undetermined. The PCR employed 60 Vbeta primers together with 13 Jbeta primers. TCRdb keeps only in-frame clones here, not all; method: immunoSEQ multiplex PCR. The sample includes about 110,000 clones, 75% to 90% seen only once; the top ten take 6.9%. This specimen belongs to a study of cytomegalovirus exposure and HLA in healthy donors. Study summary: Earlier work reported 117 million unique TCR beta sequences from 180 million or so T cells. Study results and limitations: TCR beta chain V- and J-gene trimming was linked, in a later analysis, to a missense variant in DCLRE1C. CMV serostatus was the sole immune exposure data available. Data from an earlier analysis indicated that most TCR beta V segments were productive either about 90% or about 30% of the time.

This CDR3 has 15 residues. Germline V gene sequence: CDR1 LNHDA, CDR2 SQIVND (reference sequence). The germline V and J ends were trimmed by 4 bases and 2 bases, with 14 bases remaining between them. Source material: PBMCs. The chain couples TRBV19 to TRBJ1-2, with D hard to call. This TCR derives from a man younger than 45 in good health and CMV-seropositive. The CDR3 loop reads CASSKGVVANYGYTF. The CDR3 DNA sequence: TGTGCCAGTAGTAAGGGAGTGGTAGCGAACTATGGCTACACCTTC.